Sequencing of this TCR beta chain was carried out in a study of radiotherapy plus CTLA-4 blockade in lung cancer. Study context: Objective response was observed in around a sixth of patients, and disease control in approximately 30%. General study findings and limits: Per reports, early blood T cell clone dynamics, plus interferon-beta, forecast response most strongly. Blood TCR clones of tumor origin expanded after radiotherapy plus ipilimumab.

People whose metastatic non-small-cell lung cancer was chemo-refractory got focal radiation along with CTLA-4 blockade by ipilimumab. Libraries were prepared by immunoSEQ multiplex PCR; TCRdb keeps only in-frame clonotypes and omits some of them. This repertoire shows 81,000 or so clones, under 80% found once; its top ten account for over 20%. The V and J ends lost 0 bases and 5 bases respectively, with 8 bases between them. The CDR3 is made up of 13 amino acids. CDR1 is SGHDT, CDR2 YYEEEE, per germline. With respect to this clone: The antigen remains undetermined. Without the conserved terminal phenylalanine or tryptophan, this CDR3 likely stems from a read error.

Sequenced material: peripheral blood, taken from a patient treated with radiotherapy plus ipilimumab. The receptor was derived from a human donor with non-small cell lung cancer whose response to radiotherapy plus ipilimumab could not be evaluated. Some clones in this sample may be carry-over from other donors' samples. This chain joins TRBV5-6 and TRBJ1-2; D remains unclear. The CDR3 region is CASSLERRYGYTL. In nucleotides, the CDR3 is TGTGCCAGCAGCTTGGAGCGTCGTTATGGCTACACCCTC.